Below, one TCR beta chain is given with its context. This clone was counted once. No cognate antigen has been identified for it. There are no base qualities to consult, and no much larger clone falls within one base. The sample originates from a study of OX40 agonist ivuxolimab in advanced cancers. Some background on the complete study: Ivuxolimab was an agonistic, fully human IgG2 monoclonal antibody directed against OX40 (CD134), a costimulatory receptor. Intravenous ivuxolimab was administered to patients every 2 weeks at six dose levels: 0.01, 0.1, 0.3, 1.5, 3 and 10 mg/kg. Among the 50 to 55 dose-escalation patients, around 20 had hepatocellular carcinoma, roughly 15 melanoma, 9 renal cell carcinoma and 9 head and neck cancer. A male proportion of roughly 80% and a mean age of 60 years, ranging from 23 to 79, were recorded for the dose-escalation cohort. Prior anti-PD-1, anti-PD-L1 or anti-CTLA-4 therapy was permitted, and checkpoint inhibitors had been received by less than 45% of dose-escalation patients. Three dose-escalation patients achieved partial responses, one with hepatocellular carcinoma and two with cutaneous melanoma. The point of sequencing TCRbeta in the periphery was to test whether ivuxolimab changed TCR sequence diversity and drove clonal T-cell expansion. The paper reports the monotherapy dose-escalation portion (N of about 51 patients) of the phase I ivuxolimab trial. Paper-wide results and their limitations: After ivuxolimab, more expanded clones were found on average in CD8+ T cells than in CD4+ T cells. Low levels of normalized T-cell clonal expansion were also seen in some nonresponding patients. In partial responders in the 0.1-3.0 mg/kg groups, normalized peripheral clonal expansion was found to be among the lowest, especially among CD8+ T cells. Clonal expansion of both CD4+ and CD8+ blood T cells was observed from baseline to week 6 at doses 0.1 to 3.0 mg/kg. The antigen specificity of the peripheral T cells that underwent clonal expansion was not determined.

For sequencing of the TCRbeta CDR3 region, genomic DNA was extracted from the sorted cells. The immunoSEQ Assay was used to sequence the TCRbeta CDR3 regions. Entries here come from immuneACCESS through TCRdb and include only in-frame sequences with V and J called. Some clones fail to appear in such tables; in the studies checked, an unresolved V gene covers under half of the shortfall, and the cause of the remainder is unknown. The sample table lists 80,000 to 100,000 clones, around 87% of them with a count of one. The biggest ten clones account for approximately 0.3% of the sample. V is clipped by 0 bases and J by 2 bases, and the sequence between their germline boundaries is 5 bases long. As encoded in the germline V gene, CDR1 is MNHNS while CDR2 is SASEGT. The cysteine opens and the phenylalanine closes a CDR3 of 14 amino acids. Of the read, only the CDR3 DNA is kept; its 42 bases are in frame from base 1.

The trial excluded patients who had a history of autoimmune disease or who were on systemic immunosuppression. Peripheral blood for TCR sequencing was collected from all dose cohorts at baseline, on cycle 4 day 1, and on cycle 7 day 1. Samples came from an open-label, multicenter, first-in-human phase I dose-escalation trial of ivuxolimab. The trial enrolled adults with locally advanced or metastatic head and neck squamous cell, hepatocellular, melanoma or renal cell carcinoma. Before TCR sequencing, CD4+ T cells and CD8+ T cells from peripheral blood were sorted into separate populations. Sample: CD4+ or CD8+ T cells sorted from blood, taken in a trial of the OX40 agonist ivuxolimab. The chain is made from TRBV6-1 and TRBJ1-5; the D gene is not confidently resolved. The receptor comes from an adult with an advanced solid tumor such as melanoma, head and neck, liver or kidney cancer. Here the CDR3 is given as CASSEAGGNQPQHF. The nucleotide sequence is given as TGTGCCAGCAGTGAAGCTGGAGGCAATCAGCCCCAGCATTTT.